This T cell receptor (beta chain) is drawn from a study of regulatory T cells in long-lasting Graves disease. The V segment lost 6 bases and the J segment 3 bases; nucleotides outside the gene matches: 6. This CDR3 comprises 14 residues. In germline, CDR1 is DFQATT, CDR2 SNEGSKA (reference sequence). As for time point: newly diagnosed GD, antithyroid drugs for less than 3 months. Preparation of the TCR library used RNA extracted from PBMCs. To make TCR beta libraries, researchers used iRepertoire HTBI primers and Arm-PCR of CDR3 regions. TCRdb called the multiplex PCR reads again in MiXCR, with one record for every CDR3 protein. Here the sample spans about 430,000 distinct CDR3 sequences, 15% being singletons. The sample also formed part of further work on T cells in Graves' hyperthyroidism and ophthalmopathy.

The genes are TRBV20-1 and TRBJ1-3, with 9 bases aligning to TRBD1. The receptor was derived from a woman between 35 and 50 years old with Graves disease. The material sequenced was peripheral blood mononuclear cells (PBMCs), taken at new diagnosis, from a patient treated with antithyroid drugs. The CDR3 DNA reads TGCAGTGCCTCGGGACAGGGTTATGGAAACACCATATATTTT. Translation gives CSASGQGYGNTIYF.